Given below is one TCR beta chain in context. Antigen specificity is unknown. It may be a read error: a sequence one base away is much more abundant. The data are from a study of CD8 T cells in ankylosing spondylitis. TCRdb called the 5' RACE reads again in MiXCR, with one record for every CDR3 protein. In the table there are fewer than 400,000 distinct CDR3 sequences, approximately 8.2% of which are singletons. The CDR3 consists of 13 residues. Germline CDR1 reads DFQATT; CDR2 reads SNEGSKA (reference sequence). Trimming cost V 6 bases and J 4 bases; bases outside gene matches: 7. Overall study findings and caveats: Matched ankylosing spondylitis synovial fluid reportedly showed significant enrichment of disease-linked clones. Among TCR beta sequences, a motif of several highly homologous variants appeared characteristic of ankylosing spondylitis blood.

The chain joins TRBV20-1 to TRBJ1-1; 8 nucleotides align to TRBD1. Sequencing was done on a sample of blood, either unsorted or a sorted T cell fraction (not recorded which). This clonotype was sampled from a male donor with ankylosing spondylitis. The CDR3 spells CSANRGFVTEAFF. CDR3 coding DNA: TGCAGTGCCAACAGGGGGTTTGTCACTGAAGCTTTCTTT.